The sample holds a few counts of the clone carrying this TCR beta chain. A much more abundant neighbour one base away suggests this may be a read error. The CDR3 contains 14 residues. Trimming cost V 4 bases and J 0 bases, with 4 bases left between them. Germline V gene sequence: CDR1 SGHAT, CDR2 FQNNGV. Investigators prepared the TCR beta libraries by applying iRepertoire HTBI primers and Arm-PCR of CDR3 regions. TCRdb ran MiXCR on the multiplex PCR reads and lists one entry per CDR3 protein. This table holds a few hundred thousand distinct CDR3 sequences, under 25% found once. Noted time point: persistent/refractory GD, antithyroid drugs over 5 years with positive TRAb. PBMC RNA served as the TCR library source. This specimen belongs to a study of regulatory T cells in long-lasting Graves disease.

The J gene is TRBJ2-6, the V gene TRBV11-2; D is undetermined. The material sequenced was peripheral blood mononuclear cells (PBMCs), taken when the disease was refractory, from a patient treated with antithyroid drugs. This receptor was taken from a female donor with Graves disease. CDR3 sequence: CASSYYSGANVLTF. CDR3 nucleotides: TGTGCCAGCAGCTACTACTCTGGGGCCAACGTCCTGACTTTC.